The 6 T cell receptor beta chains in this list originate from one sample, sequenced in a study of shared clonotypes between healthy human individuals. Some clones are missing from TCRdb's copy, which holds only in-frame ones; the method was immunoSEQ multiplex PCR. The sample lists about 2.4 million clones; under 95% were seen once. Sequencing was performed on naive CD4+ T cells from PBMCs. Specified subset: CD45RA+ positively selected. The receptor source for this set is a man in his late teens or twenties in good health. Some clones in this sample may be carry-over from other donors' samples.

V is TRBV9 and J is TRBJ2-1; the D gene is possibly TRBD2 (5 bases). The V and J ends lost 0 bases and 2 bases respectively, with 9 bases between them. This CDR3 is built from 15 residues. From germline, CDR1 is SGDLS and CDR2 YYNGEE. DNA of the CDR3: TGTGCCAGCAGCGTAGCCCCGGGAACCTACAATGAGCAGTTCTTC. Amino acid sequence: CASSVAPGTYNEQFF.

CDR3 residues: CASSLSYEGGDGYTF. The CDR3 region has the DNA TGTGCCAGCAGCTTATCTTACGAGGGAGGGGATGGCTACACCTTC. The V and J genes are TRBV7-3 and TRBJ1-2; the D gene is possibly TRBD1 (5 bases). Germline loops: CDR1 SGHTA, CDR2 FQGTGA. The V gene lost 2 bases and the J gene lost 6 bases, with 16 bases spanning the gap. This CDR3 has 15 amino acids.

The genes are TRBV9 and TRBJ2-7, with 8 bases identical to TRBD2. Germline V gene sequence: CDR1 SGDLS, CDR2 YYNGEE. The junction had 9 bases not matched to a gene; V was cut back by 0 bases and J by 4 bases. The CDR3 spans 16 residues. CDR3 nucleotides: TGTGCCAGCAGCGTAGGGGGACTAGGGCCTGAATACGAGCAGTACTTC. Its translation is CASSVGGLGPEYEQYF.

This rearrangement joins TRBV7-9 to TRBJ2-1, with a tentative D call TRBD1 (6 bases). The germline V gene encodes CDR1 SEHNR and CDR2 FQNEAQ (reference sequence). Trimming shortened V by 4 bases and J by 6 bases, and 13 bases separated the two germline ends. There are 14 residues in the CDR3. The CDR3 protein is CASSYWDTGNEQFF. The CDR3 DNA is TGTGCCAGCAGCTACTGGGACACCGGCAATGAGCAGTTCTTC.

The V and J genes are TRBV5-1 and TRBJ2-1; 7 bases align to TRBD2. Germline-derived CDR1 and CDR2 are SGHRS and YFSETQ. The CDR3 spans 15 residues. V lost 4 bases to trimming and J lost 6 bases; unmatched junction nucleotides: 10. The CDR3 coding sequence is TGCGCCAGCAGCGACCTTAGTGGCGGGGGCAATGAGCAGTTCTTC. This sequence encodes CASSDLSGGGNEQFF.

The CDR3 loop reads CSVWSTGLRETQYF. In DNA form, the CDR3 reads TGCAGCGTTTGGTCTACAGGGCTTCGGGAGACCCAGTACTTC. The J gene is TRBJ2-5, the V gene TRBV29-1; possible D gene TRBD1, 6 bases. The V end lost 5 bases, the J end lost 5 bases, and 18 bases lay between the germline ends. Germline assignment: CDR1 SQVTM and CDR2 ANQGSEA. The CDR3 contains 14 residues.